This paragraph covers one TCR beta chain sequence. The data are from a study of blood T cell repertoires in COVID-19. Sequenced by immunoSEQ multiplex PCR; TCRdb stores in-frame clones only, minus some. The data contain approximately 160,000 clones, over 80% of them singletons. The CDR3 length is 14 residues. V was pared by 4 bases and J by 2 bases, with 12 bases between. From germline, CDR1 is SQVTM and CDR2 ANQGSEA. The clonotype comes from a woman aged 55-70 years with acute or convalescent COVID-19. Sequencing used peripheral blood. The rearrangement uses TRBV29-1 and TRBJ1-5; the D is unclear. In DNA form, the CDR3 reads TGCAGCGTTGTCTCGGTTGAGGGCAATCAGCCCCAGCATTTT. Residues: CSVVSVEGNQPQHF.